These 21 T cell receptor beta chains share one sample of origin, sequenced in a study of T cells in Graves' hyperthyroidism and ophthalmopathy. Authors of the study amplified TCR beta CDR3 regions from RNA transcripts. A first-round RT-PCR of the TCR CDR3 used the HTBI primer set. A single record per CDR3 protein comes from TCRdb applying MiXCR to the multiplex PCR reads. The sample holds around 800,000 distinct CDR3 sequences, over 35% seen once. The sample was blood. The receptors stem from a young man with Graves' hyperthyroidism.

V is TRBV5-6 and J is TRBJ2-5; 9 bases agree with TRBD1. The CDR3 is made up of 16 amino acids. Per the germline V gene, CDR1 is SGHDT and CDR2 is YYEEEE. Trimming took 4 bases from V and 5 from J; bases not matched to a gene: 12. The CDR3 protein is CASSLWGQGHMETQYF. Written as DNA, the CDR3 is TGTGCCAGCAGCCTCTGGGGACAGGGACACATGGAGACCCAGTACTTC.

This clonotype was detected only once. This may arise from a read error, as a much more abundant clone is one base away. The V and J genes are TRBV5-5 and TRBJ1-2; 7 bases match TRBD1. Germline CDR1 is SGHKS and CDR2 is YYEKEE (reference sequence). The J segment lost 7 bases and the V segment lost 9 bases, leaving 9 bases of the junction unmatched. This CDR3 contains 12 residues. CDR3 in amino acids: CAMPYRGTGYTF. Written as DNA, the CDR3 is TGTGCCATGCCGTACAGGGGTACTGGCTACACCTTC.

This clonotype was recorded many times. The V and J genes are TRBV25-1 and TRBJ1-1, with TRBD1 as a possible D gene (5 bases). The CDR3 extends over 13 amino acids. V was trimmed by 5 bases and J by 11 bases, leaving 18 bases between them. From germline, CDR1 is MGHDK and CDR2 SYGVNS. This chain's CDR3 is CASSPWGQGEAFF. CDR3 in DNA: TGTGCCAGCAGTCCATGGGGCCAGGGCGAGGCTTTCTTT.

This clonotype was seen a handful of times. The chain joins TRBV11-2 to TRBJ1-3; TRBD1 matches at 10 bases. In germline, CDR1 is SGHAT, CDR2 FQNNGV. The CDR3 sequence is 17 residues long. Trimming cost V 2 bases and J 1 base; bases outside gene matches: 5. The CDR3 coding sequence is TGTGCCAGCAGCTTATGGGACAGGGGATCGTCTGGAAACACCATATATTTT. Protein: CASSLWDRGSSGNTIYF.

This clonotype has just a few counts. V gene TRBV7-8 combines with J gene TRBJ2-5; D perhaps matches TRBD2 (7 bases). CDR3 length equals 15 residues. Per the germline V gene, CDR1 is SGHVS and CDR2 is FQNEAQ. The germline V and J ends were trimmed by 7 bases and 9 bases, with 24 bases remaining between them. This chain's CDR3 is CASTPGRGAYAPQYF. The DNA for the CDR3 is TGTGCCAGCACCCCGGGGAGGGGGGCTTATGCCCCCCAGTACTTC.

There are many counts of this clonotype. The chain couples TRBV29-1 to TRBJ2-7; D uncertain. CDR1 and CDR2 from the germline V gene are SQVTM and ANQGSEA. The CDR3 runs 11 residues. Trimming pared 3 bases from V and 6 bases from J, leaving 9 bases between. The CDR3 DNA follows: TGCAGCGTTGATAAGGACGGCGAGCAGTACTTC. Translated, it gives CSVDKDGEQYF.

This chain links TRBV20-1 with TRBJ1-1; a possible D gene is TRBD1 (6 bases). This CDR3 is built from 14 residues. CDR1 and CDR2 (germline): DFQATT, SNEGSKA (reference sequence). The V end was cut by 8 bases, the J end by 4 bases, with 20 bases between. CDR3 protein: CSTTGGAGITEAFF. In DNA, the CDR3 is TGCAGTACGACGGGGGGGGCGGGGATCACTGAAGCTTTCTTT.

The chain combines TRBV9 with TRBJ1-3, with D perhaps TRBD1 (6 bases). This CDR3 has 15 residues. Germline-derived CDR1 and CDR2 are SGDLS and YYNGEE. V lost 0 bases and J 7 bases, leaving 14 bases between the germline ends. CDR3 region: CASSVGGRAGNTIYF. As DNA, the CDR3 is TGTGCCAGCAGCGTAGGGGGGCGAGCGGGGAACACCATATATTTT.

The chain joins TRBV2 to TRBJ2-5; D is unresolved. Germline V CDR1 and CDR2: SNHLY, FYNNEI. The CDR3 runs 13 residues. The V end lost 4 bases, the J end lost 3 bases, and 9 bases lay between the germline ends. As DNA, the CDR3 is TGTGCCAGCAGTGCAACAGCAAAAGAGACCCAGTACTTC. Its translation: CASSATAKETQYF.

This clonotype has only a few counts. The chain links TRBV7-8 to TRBJ1-5, with D uncertain. CDR3 length: 14 residues. Germline assignment: CDR1 SGHVS and CDR2 FQNEAQ. The V end lost 1 base, the J end lost 4 bases, and 8 bases lay between the germline ends. The CDR3 DNA is TGTGCCAGCAGCTTAGAGCTCGGAAATCAGCCCCAGCATTTT. Translated, it gives CASSLELGNQPQHF.

This clonotype was counted ten times or more. The rearrangement links TRBV29-1 to TRBJ2-5; D gene ambiguous. The length of the CDR3 is 13 residues. Germline V gene lookup returns CDR1 SQVTM and CDR2 ANQGSEA. Trimming removed 8 bases at V and 2 bases at J, with 15 bases between. In DNA, the CDR3 is TGCAGCAAAAAGAAGGCGGTTCAAGAGACCCAGTACTTC. This codes for CSKKKAVQETQYF.

The chain couples TRBV7-9 to TRBJ2-7, with D maybe TRBD2 (6 bases). The V end lost 5 bases, the J end lost 2 bases, and 22 bases lay between the germline ends. The CDR3 is made up of 17 amino acids. CDR1 is SEHNR and CDR2 is FQNEAQ in the germline V gene (reference sequence). CDR3 nucleotides: TGTGCCAGCAGCCAAGGATTAGCGGAATCGTTGACCTACGAGCAGTACTTC. This translates into CASSQGLAESLTYEQYF. Full variable domain (rest looked up from reference TRBV7-9 and TRBJ2-7): DTGVSQNPRHKITKRGQNVTFRCDPISEHNRLYWYRQTLGQGPEFLTYFQNEAQLEKSRLLSDRFSAERPKGSFSTLEIQRTEQGDSAMYLCASSQGLAESLTYEQYFGPGTRLTVT.

Turning to this clonotype: This may come from a read error, since a much larger clone is one base off. The CDR3 does not end in the conserved phenylalanine or tryptophan, so this is likely a read error. The chain couples TRBV6-5 to TRBJ1-1; D gene ambiguous. CDR3 length: 13 amino acids. The germline V gene has CDR1 MNHEY and CDR2 SVGAGI. The V gene lost 4 bases and the J gene lost 6 bases, with 12 bases spanning the gap. The CDR3 loop reads CASSLAGVPEAFL. CDR3 in DNA: TGTGCCAGCAGTTTAGCCGGGGTCCCTGAAGCTTTCCTT.

The chain is built from TRBV7-9 and TRBJ2-7, with D tentatively TRBD1 (6 bases). From germline, CDR1 is SEHNR and CDR2 FQNEAQ (reference sequence). CDR3 length equals 13 residues. Trimming stripped 9 bases from V and 0 bases from J, with 12 bases between. The CDR3, as DNA: TGTGCCAGTTCGGAGGACAGCTCCTACGAGCAGTACTTC. Encoded protein: CASSEDSSYEQYF.

Turning to this clonotype: This may be a read error, as it is one base from a much larger clone. The chain employs TRBV10-3 and TRBJ2-7; 10 bases align to TRBD2. Germline V lookup: CDR1 ENHRY, CDR2 SYGVKD. The CDR3 covers 14 residues. Trimming took 10 bases from V and 8 from J; bases not matched to a gene: 14. The CDR3 DNA reads TGTGCCACCTCCCGGACTAGCGGAGCATACAAGCAGTACTTC. Translating it yields CATSRTSGAYKQYF.

This clonotype has a handful of counts. The chain carries TRBV7-9 and TRBJ2-7, with TRBD1 as a possible D gene (5 bases). This CDR3 is built from 15 residues. CDR1 SEHNR and CDR2 FQNEAQ come from the germline V gene (reference sequence). The V gene lost 1 base and the J gene lost 9 bases, with 19 bases spanning the gap. CDR3 coding DNA: TGTGCCAGCAGCTTAGTTGATAGGACACCCGGCGGGCAGTACTTC. The encoded protein is CASSLVDRTPGGQYF.

With respect to this clonotype: One base away lies a much larger clone, so this may be a sequencing read error. This chain links TRBV7-6 with TRBJ1-2; no clear D gene. Per germline, CDR1 SGHVS and CDR2 FNYEAQ. Trimming shortened V by 4 bases and J by 6 bases, and 15 bases separated the two germline ends. CDR3 length equals 14 residues. The CDR3 spells CASSYTLRPDGYTF. CDR3 DNA: TGTGCCAGCAGCTATACATTACGACCCGATGGCTACACCTTC.

This clonotype was seen more than once but under ten times. V usage is TRBV12-3 or TRBV12-4 and J usage is TRBJ2-5; D gene unclear. V lost 2 bases and J lost 7, with 14 bases in between. CDR3 length equals 14 residues. CDR3 sequence: CASSLRRQTLTQYF. The CDR3 nucleotides read TGTGCCAGCAGTTTAAGGCGGCAGACCTTGACCCAGTACTTC.

J is TRBJ2-3 and V is TRBV2; 12 bases agree with TRBD2. Per germline, CDR1 SNHLY and CDR2 FYNNEI. The CDR3 is made up of 15 amino acids. Unmatched junction bases numbered 6, after V lost 6 bases and J lost 5 bases. The CDR3 region has the DNA TGTGCCAGCAGCCCACTAGCGGGGGGTGTAGATACGCAGTATTTT. Its protein is CASSPLAGGVDTQYF.

V usage is TRBV5-1 and J usage is TRBJ2-3, with 7 bases that match TRBD2. The CDR3 consists of 14 residues. The germline CDR1 and CDR2 sequences are SGHRS and YFSETQ. J was trimmed by 4 bases and V by 4 bases; bases with no gene match: 6. CDR3 DNA: TGCGCCAGCAGCCCGAGCGGGGTAGCAGATACGCAGTATTTT. Its protein product is CASSPSGVADTQYF.

This clonotype was picked up a small number of times. The chain uses TRBV28 and TRBJ2-7, with D perhaps matching TRBD2 (5 bases). Germline V gives CDR1 MDHEN, CDR2 SYDVKM. V was cut by 5 bases and J by 6 bases, with 20 bases left in between. The CDR3 is made up of 15 amino acids. CDR3 protein: CASSQPQDVRGEQYF. CDR3 bases: TGTGCCAGCAGTCAACCCCAGGACGTCCGGGGCGAGCAGTACTTC.